This T cell receptor beta chain was observed in a study of T cell changes during pregnancy in multiple sclerosis. This clone was seen once. Libraries were prepared by immunoSEQ multiplex PCR; TCRdb keeps only in-frame clonotypes and omits some of them. The data show 75,000 to 80,000 clones, roughly 91% seen once. This CDR3 spans 16 amino acids. Germline V CDR1 and CDR2: SGHTA, FQGNSA. Trimming removed 1 base at V and 3 bases at J, with 14 bases between. The sequencing used peripheral blood, collected after pregnancy. The chain employs TRBV7-2 and TRBJ2-3; possible D gene TRBD1, 6 bases. The TCR sequence derives from a female donor in good health, enrolled as a control in a pregnancy study. The CDR3 is CASSLVGTWTTDTQYF. The CDR3 region has the DNA TGTGCCAGCAGCTTAGTGGGGACATGGACAACAGATACGCAGTATTTT.